This TCR beta chain was profiled in a study of Ad26.COV2.S vaccination and SARS-CoV-2 variants. This clone was detected a few times. Germline V gene lookup returns CDR1 MNHEY and CDR2 SMNVEV (reference sequence). This CDR3 is built from 13 residues. Losses at the gene ends were 3 bases for V and 4 bases for J; bases not matched to a gene: 1. Assay: immunoSEQ multiplex PCR; the TCRdb copy retains only in-frame clones and omits some. The sample holds about half a million clones; about 89% are singletons and the top ten take 1.5% to 2%. The treatment is: around 19 received Ad26.COV2.S at low or high dose, single or two shots; five or six received placebo; per-sample allocation not given. Day 63 following the first vaccine or placebo injection was when the samples were taken. Donation came from an adult in Boston who was aged 18-55 years.

The sequencing here drew on peripheral blood, taken in a trial of Ad26.COV2.S vaccine versus placebo. This chain links TRBV27 with TRBJ2-7; 9 bases agree with TRBD1. The clonotype was recovered from a person aged 18-65 years who received the Ad26.COV2.S COVID-19 vaccine or a placebo. The CDR3, as DNA: TGTGCCAGCAGTTTCGGGACAGGGTACGAGCAGTACTTC. It is translated as CASSFGTGYEQYF.